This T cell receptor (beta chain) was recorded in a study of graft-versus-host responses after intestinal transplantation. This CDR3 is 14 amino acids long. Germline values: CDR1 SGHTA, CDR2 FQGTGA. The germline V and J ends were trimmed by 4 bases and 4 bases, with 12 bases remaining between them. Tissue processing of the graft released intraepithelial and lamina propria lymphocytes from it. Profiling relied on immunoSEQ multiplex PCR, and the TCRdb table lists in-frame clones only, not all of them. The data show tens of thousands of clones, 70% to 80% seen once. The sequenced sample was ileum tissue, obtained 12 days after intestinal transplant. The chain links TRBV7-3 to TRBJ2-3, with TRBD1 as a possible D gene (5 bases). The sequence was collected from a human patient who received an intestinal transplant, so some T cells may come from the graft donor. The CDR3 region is CASSSRQGADTQYF. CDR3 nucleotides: TGTGCCAGCAGCTCCAGGCAGGGTGCAGATACGCAGTATTTT.